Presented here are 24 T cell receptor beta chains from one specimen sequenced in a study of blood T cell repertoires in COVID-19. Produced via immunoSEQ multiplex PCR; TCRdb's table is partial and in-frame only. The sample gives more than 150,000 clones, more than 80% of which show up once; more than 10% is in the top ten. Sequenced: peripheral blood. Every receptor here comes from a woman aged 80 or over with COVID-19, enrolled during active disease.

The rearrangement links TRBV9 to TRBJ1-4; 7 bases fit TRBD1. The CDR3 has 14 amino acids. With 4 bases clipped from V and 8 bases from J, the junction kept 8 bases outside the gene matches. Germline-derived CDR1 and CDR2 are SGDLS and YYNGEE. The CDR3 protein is CASSPTGWTEKLFF. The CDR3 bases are TGTGCCAGCAGCCCGACAGGGTGGACCGAAAAACTGTTTTTT.

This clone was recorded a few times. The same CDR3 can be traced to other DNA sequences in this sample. In DNA, the CDR3 is TGTGCCAGCAGCTTGCGAGGGATTAACACTGAAGCTTTCTTT. Protein sequence: CASSLRGINTEAFF. The genes are TRBV5-6 and TRBJ1-1; D not resolved. The CDR3 length is 14 residues. The V end was cut by 1 base, the J end by 2 bases, with 9 bases between. CDR1 and CDR2 from the germline V gene are SGHDT and YYEEEE.

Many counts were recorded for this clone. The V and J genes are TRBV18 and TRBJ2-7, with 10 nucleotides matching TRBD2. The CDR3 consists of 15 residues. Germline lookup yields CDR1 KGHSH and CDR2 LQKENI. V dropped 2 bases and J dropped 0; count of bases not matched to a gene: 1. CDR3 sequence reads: CASSPGLAVSYEQYF. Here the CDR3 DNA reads TGTGCCAGCTCACCAGGACTAGCGGTCTCCTACGAGCAGTACTTC.

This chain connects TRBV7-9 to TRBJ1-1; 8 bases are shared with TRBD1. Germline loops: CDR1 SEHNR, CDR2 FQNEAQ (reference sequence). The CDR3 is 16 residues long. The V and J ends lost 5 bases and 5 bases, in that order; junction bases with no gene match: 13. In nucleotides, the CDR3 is TGTGCCAGCAGCCGTCGACAGGGGTTGTCGGGAACTGAAGCTTTCTTT. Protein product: CASSRRQGLSGTEAFF. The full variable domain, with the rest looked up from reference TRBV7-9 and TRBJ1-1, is DTGVSQNPRHKITKRGQNVTFRCDPISEHNRLYWYRQTLGQGPEFLTYFQNEAQLEKSRLLSDRFSAERPKGSFSTLEIQRTEQGDSAMYLCASSRRQGLSGTEAFFGQGTRLTVV.

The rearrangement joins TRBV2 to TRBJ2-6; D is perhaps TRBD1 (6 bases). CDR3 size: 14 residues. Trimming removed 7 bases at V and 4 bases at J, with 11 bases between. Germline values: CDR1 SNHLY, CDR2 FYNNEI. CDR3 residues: CASNQGYGANVLTF. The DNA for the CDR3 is TGTGCCAGCAATCAGGGGTACGGGGCCAACGTCCTGACTTTC.

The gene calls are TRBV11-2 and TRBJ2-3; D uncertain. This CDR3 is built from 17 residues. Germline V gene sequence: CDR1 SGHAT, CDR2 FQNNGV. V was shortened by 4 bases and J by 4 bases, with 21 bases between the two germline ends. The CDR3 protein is CASSSKPSYFVSDTQYF. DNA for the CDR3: TGTGCCAGCAGCTCCAAACCGTCCTACTTCGTGTCAGATACGCAGTATTTT.

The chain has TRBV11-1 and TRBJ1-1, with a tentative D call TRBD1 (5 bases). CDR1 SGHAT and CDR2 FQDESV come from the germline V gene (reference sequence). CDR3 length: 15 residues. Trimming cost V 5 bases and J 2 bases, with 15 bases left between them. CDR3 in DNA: TGTGCCAGCAGCCCTCGGGGGTTCGGAAACACTGAAGCTTTCTTT. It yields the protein CASSPRGFGNTEAFF.

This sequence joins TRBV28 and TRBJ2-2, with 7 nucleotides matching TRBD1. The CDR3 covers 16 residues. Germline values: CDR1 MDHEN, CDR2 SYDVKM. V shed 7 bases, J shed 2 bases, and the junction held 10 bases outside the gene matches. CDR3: CASTTPSGGNTGELFF. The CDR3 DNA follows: TGTGCCAGCACCACCCCATCAGGGGGTAACACCGGGGAGCTGTTTTTT.

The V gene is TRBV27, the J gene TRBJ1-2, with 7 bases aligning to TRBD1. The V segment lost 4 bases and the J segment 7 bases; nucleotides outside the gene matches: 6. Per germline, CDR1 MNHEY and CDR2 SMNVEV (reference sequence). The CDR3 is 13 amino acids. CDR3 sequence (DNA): TGTGCCAGCAGTTCCCTCACAGGGGTTGGCTACACCTTC. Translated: CASSSLTGVGYTF.

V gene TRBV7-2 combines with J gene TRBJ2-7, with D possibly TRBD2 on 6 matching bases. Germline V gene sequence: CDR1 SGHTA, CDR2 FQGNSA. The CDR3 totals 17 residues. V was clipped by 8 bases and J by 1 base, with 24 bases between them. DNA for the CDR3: TGTGCCAGCGCTTCGGGACTCCTAAGTATACTGTCCTACGAGCAGTACTTC. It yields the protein CASASGLLSILSYEQYF.

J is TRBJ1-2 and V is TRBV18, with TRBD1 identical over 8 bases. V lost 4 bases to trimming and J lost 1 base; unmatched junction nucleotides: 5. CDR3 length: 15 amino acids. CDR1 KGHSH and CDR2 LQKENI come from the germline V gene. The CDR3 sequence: CASSQGTGLNYGYTF. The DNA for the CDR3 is TGTGCCAGCTCACAAGGGACAGGACTTAACTATGGCTACACCTTC.

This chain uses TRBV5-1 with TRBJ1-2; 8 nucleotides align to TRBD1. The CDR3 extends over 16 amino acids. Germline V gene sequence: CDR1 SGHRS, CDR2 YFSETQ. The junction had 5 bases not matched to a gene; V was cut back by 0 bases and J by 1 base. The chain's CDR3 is CASSLGLTGVNYGYTF. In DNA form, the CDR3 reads TGCGCCAGCAGCTTGGGGCTGACAGGGGTTAACTATGGCTACACCTTC.

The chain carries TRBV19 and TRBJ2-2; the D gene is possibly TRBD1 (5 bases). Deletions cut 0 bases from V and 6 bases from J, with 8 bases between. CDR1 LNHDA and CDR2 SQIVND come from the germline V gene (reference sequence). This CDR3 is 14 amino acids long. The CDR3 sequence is CASSIDREAGELFF. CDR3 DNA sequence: TGTGCCAGTAGTATAGACAGGGAAGCCGGGGAGCTGTTTTTT.

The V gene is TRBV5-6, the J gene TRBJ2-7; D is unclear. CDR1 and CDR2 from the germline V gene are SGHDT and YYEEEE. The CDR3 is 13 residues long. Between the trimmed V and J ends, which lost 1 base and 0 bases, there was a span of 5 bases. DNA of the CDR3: TGTGCCAGCAGCTTGTGGAGCTCCTACGAGCAGTACTTC. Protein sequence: CASSLWSSYEQYF. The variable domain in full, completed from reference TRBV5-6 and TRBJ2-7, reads DAGVTQSPTHLIKTRGQQVTLRCSPKSGHDTVSWYQQALGQGPQFIFQYYEEEERQRGNFPDRFSGHQFPNYSSELNVNALLLGDSALYLCASSLWSSYEQYFGPGTRLTVT.

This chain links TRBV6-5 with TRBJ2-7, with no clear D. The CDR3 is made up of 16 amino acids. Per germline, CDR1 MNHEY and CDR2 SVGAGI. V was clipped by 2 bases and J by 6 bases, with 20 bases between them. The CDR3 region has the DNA TGTGCCAGCAGTTACCGAGGCTCGATGAGCGTCACCGAGCAGTACTTC. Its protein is CASSYRGSMSVTEQYF.

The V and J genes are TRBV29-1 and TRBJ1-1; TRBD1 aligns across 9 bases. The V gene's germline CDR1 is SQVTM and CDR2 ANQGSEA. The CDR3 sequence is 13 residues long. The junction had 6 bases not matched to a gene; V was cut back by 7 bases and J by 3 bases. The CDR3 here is CSAATGGDTEAFF. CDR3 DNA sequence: TGCAGCGCCGCGACAGGGGGGGACACTGAAGCTTTCTTT.

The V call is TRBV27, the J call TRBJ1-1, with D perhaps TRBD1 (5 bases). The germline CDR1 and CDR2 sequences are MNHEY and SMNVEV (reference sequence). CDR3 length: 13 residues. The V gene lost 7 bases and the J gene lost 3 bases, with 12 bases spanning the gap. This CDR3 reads CASKGLTDTEAFF. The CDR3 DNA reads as TGTGCCAGCAAGGGACTCACGGACACTGAAGCTTTCTTT.

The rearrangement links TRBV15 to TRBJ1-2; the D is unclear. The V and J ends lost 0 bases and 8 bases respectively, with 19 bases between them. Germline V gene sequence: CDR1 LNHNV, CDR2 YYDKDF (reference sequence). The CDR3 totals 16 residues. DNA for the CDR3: TGTGCCACCAGCAGAGATCCTTTGGCCTCGGGTCGAGGCTACACCTTC. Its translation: CATSRDPLASGRGYTF. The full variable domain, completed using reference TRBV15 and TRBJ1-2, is DAMVIQNPRYQVTQFGKPVTLSCSQTLNHNVMYWYQQKSSQAPKLLFHYYDKDFNNEADTPDNFQSRRPNTSFCFLDIRSPGLGDTAMYLCATSRDPLASGRGYTFGSGTRLTVV.

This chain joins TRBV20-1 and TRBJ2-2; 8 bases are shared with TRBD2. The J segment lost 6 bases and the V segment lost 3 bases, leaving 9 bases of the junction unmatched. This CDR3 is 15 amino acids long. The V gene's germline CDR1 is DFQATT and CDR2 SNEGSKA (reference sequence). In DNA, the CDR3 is TGCAGTGCTAGTAAAAGCGGGAGCCGTCCCGGGGAGCTGTTTTTT. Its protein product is CSASKSGSRPGELFF.

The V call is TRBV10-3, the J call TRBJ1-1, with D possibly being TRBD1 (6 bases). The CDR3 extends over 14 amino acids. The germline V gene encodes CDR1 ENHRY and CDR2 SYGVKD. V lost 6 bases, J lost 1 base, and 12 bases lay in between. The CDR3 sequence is CAIRGGGENTEAFF. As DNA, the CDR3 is TGTGCCATCAGAGGTGGGGGCGAGAACACTGAAGCTTTCTTT.

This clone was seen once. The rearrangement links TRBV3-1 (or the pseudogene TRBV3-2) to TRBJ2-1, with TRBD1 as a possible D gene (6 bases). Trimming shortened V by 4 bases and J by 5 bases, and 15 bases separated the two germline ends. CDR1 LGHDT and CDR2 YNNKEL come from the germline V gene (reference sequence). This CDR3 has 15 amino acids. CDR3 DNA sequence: TGTGCCAGCAGCCGCTCCGGGACACTGAACAATGAGCAGTTCTTC. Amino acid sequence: CASSRSGTLNNEQFF.

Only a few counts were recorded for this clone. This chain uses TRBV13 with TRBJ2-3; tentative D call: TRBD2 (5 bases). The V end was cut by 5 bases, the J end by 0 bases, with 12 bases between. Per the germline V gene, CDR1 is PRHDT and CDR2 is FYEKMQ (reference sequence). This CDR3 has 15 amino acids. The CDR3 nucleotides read TGTGCCAGCAGCCCCCTGGGCGGGAGCACAGATACGCAGTATTTT. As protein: CASSPLGGSTDTQYF.

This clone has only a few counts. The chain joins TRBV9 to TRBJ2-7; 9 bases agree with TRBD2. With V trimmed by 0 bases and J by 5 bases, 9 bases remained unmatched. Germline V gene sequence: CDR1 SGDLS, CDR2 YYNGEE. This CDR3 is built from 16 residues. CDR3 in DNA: TGTGCCAGCAGCGTAGGTAACGGCGGGAGGGTTGACGAGCAGTACTTC. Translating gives CASSVGNGGRVDEQYF.

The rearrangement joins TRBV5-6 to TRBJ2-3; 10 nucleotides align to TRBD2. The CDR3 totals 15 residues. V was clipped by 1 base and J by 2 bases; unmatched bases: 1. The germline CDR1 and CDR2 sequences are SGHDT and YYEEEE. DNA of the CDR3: TGTGCCAGCAGCTTGACTAGCGGGGCCACAGATACGCAGTATTTT. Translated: CASSLTSGATDTQYF.